The clone carrying this T cell receptor (beta chain) was recorded many times. These data belong to a study of T cell repertoires in cytomegalovirus infection. A single record per CDR3 protein comes from TCRdb applying MiXCR to the reads. Of around 440,000 distinct CDR3 sequences in the sample, over 9% were seen once. Sequencing input: PBMCs. The TCR originated in a human donor in good health (CMV status not recorded). Some clones in this sample may be carry-over from other donors' samples.

DNA for the CDR3: TGTGCCAGCAGCCGGCAAGATTTGGGCAATCAGCCCCAGCATTTT. It translates to CASSRQDLGNQPQHF. V is TRBV28 and J is TRBJ1-5; D remains ambiguous. Germline V gene lookup returns CDR1 MDHEN and CDR2 SYDVKM. There are 15 residues in the CDR3. With 6 bases removed from V and 2 bases from J, the gap between germline ends came to 14 bases.